This T cell receptor beta chain was retrieved from a study of T cell responses to AZD1222 COVID-19 vaccine. Study-wide context: Pooled together were second doses at about 4 or about 12 weeks.

Findings and caveats of the study: Two AZD1222 doses significantly raised spike-specific TCR breadth and depth over controls. A mostly white British donor set with more females was recruited, and clonal diversity was possibly underestimated.

The data were produced by immunoSEQ multiplex PCR, yet TCRdb's version contains in-frame clones alone and is incomplete. The sample carries 120,000 or so clones, 80% to 90% recorded once. Concerning this clone itself: What it binds is unknown.

The sequencing here drew on peripheral blood, taken on day 0 of AZD1222 vaccination. This receptor was identified in an adult in good health.

The CDR3 sequence is CAGSRSVNTEAFF. For the CDR3, the DNA is TGTGCCGGGAGTAGGTCGGTGAACACTGAAGCTTTCTTT. V usage is TRBV19 and J usage is TRBJ1-1, with no clear D. The CDR3 contains 13 residues. V was trimmed by 11 bases and J by 0 bases, leaving 13 bases between them. CDR1 and CDR2 from the germline V gene are LNHDA and SQIVND (reference sequence).